Shown below are 4 T cell receptor beta chains from a single sample sequenced in a study of blood T cell repertoires in COVID-19. Measured with immunoSEQ multiplex PCR; TCRdb has only the in-frame clones, and not every one. The sample includes about 430,000 clones, about 90% of them seen just once. Sequenced material: peripheral blood. Every receptor here comes from a man between 18 and 29 years old with COVID-19, enrolled during active disease.

V usage is TRBV18 and J usage is TRBJ2-5, with D possibly being TRBD1 (7 bases). This CDR3 region has 16 residues. Trimming pared 5 bases from V and 3 bases from J, leaving 19 bases between. The germline V gene encodes CDR1 KGHSH and CDR2 LQKENI. The CDR3 sequence: CASSRRQGLGKETQYF. CDR3 in DNA: TGTGCCAGCTCAAGGAGACAGGGACTGGGAAAAGAGACCCAGTACTTC.

The genes are TRBV2 and TRBJ1-5; no reliable D call. V was clipped by 7 bases and J by 5 bases, with 15 bases between them. This CDR3 spans 14 amino acids. Germline V gene lookup returns CDR1 SNHLY and CDR2 FYNNEI. DNA of the CDR3: TGTGCCAGCAATAATGGAGCTGGATATCAGCCCCAGCATTTT. This encodes CASNNGAGYQPQHF.

This rearrangement joins TRBV7-8 to TRBJ1-5, with D unresolved. The V end lost 5 bases, the J end lost 5 bases, and 16 bases lay between the germline ends. Germline CDR1 SGHVS, CDR2 FQNEAQ. The CDR3 consists of 15 residues. CDR3 loop: CASSQEEDLYQPQHF. The CDR3, as DNA: TGTGCCAGCAGCCAGGAGGAGGATTTATATCAGCCCCAGCATTTT. Full variable domain (rest looked up from reference TRBV7-8 and TRBJ1-5): GAGVSQSPRYKVAKRGQDVALRCDPISGHVSLFWYQQALGQGPEFLTYFQNEAQLDKSGLPSDRFFAERPEGSVSTLKIQRTQQEDSAVYLCASSQEEDLYQPQHFGDGTRLSIL.

This chain uses TRBV21-1 with TRBJ1-1; the table's D gene call, TRBD1, was not cross checked with the DNA. TRBV21-1 is deemed a pseudogene. The CDR3 sequence is 16 residues long. DNA for the CDR3: TGTGCCAGCAGCAAATTTTTAGGGGGCTTGAACACTGAAGCTTTCTTT. This encodes CASSKFLGGLNTEAFF.